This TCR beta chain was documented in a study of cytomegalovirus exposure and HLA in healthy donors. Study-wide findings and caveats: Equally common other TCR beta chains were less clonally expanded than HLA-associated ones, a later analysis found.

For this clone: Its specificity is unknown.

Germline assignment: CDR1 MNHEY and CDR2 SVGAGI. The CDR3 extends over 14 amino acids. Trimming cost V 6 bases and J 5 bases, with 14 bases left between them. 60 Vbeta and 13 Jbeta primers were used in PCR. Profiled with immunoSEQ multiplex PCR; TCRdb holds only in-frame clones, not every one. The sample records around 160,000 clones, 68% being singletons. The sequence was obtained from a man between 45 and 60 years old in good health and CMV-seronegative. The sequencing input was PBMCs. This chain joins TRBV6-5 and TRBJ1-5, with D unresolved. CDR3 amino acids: CASRETLNHQPQHF. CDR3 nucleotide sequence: TGTGCCAGCAGGGAGACTCTTAACCATCAGCCCCAGCATTTT.